This passage covers 28 T cell receptor beta chains from one sample sequenced in a study of T cells after yellow fever vaccination. TCRdb called the 5' RACE reads again in MiXCR, with one record for every CDR3 protein. The sample includes about 68,000 distinct CDR3 sequences, less than 8.5% of them seen just once. This sample comprised CD8+ T cells sorted from PBMCs, obtained roughly 45 days after the first yellow fever vaccination. The receptors were gathered from a man aged 18-30 years who received the YFV17D yellow fever vaccine.

V is TRBV7-2 and J is TRBJ2-7; D is uncertain. This CDR3 is 12 amino acids long. The germline V gene has CDR1 SGHTA and CDR2 FQGNSA. The germline V and J ends were trimmed by 6 bases and 3 bases, with 9 bases remaining between them. The chain's CDR3 is CASRPDGYEQYF. CDR3 in DNA: TGTGCCAGCAGACCCGACGGCTACGAGCAGTACTTC.

The chain is built from TRBV6-1 and TRBJ1-1, with D perhaps matching TRBD1 (5 bases). This CDR3 region has 14 residues. Germline V gives CDR1 MNHNS, CDR2 SASEGT. With 3 bases removed from V and 4 bases from J, the gap between germline ends came to 12 bases. The CDR3 sequence is CASSDRGPGTEAFF. CDR3 DNA: TGTGCCAGCAGTGACCGGGGCCCAGGCACTGAAGCTTTCTTT.

The chain couples TRBV7-7 to TRBJ2-1; a weak D match, TRBD1 (5 bases). In germline, CDR1 is SSHAT, CDR2 FNYEAQ (reference sequence). The CDR3 spans 12 residues. V was pared by 10 bases and J by 7 bases, with 14 bases between. The CDR3 sequence is CAIRMGRNEQFF. The CDR3, as DNA: TGTGCCATCAGGATGGGGCGGAATGAGCAGTTCTTC.

This clonotype has only a few counts. The chain carries TRBV7-2 and TRBJ2-7; D gene ambiguous. V lost 4 bases to trimming and J lost 6 bases, with 13 bases between them. Germline loops: CDR1 SGHTA, CDR2 FQGNSA. CDR3 length: 13 residues. The CDR3 nucleotides read TGTGCCAGCAGCTGGATAGCTCCCGGCGAGCAGTACTTC. This gives the protein CASSWIAPGEQYF.

The V call is TRBV20-1, the J call TRBJ2-3, with D unclear. The CDR3 spans 16 residues. V dropped 0 bases and J dropped 5 bases, with 18 bases sitting between them. Germline CDR1 DFQATT, CDR2 SNEGSKA (reference sequence). The CDR3 loop reads CSARDRASAWEDTQYF. In DNA, the CDR3 is TGCAGTGCTAGAGATCGGGCGAGCGCCTGGGAAGATACGCAGTATTTT.

This clonotype was detected many times. This sequence joins TRBV5-1 and TRBJ2-3; no firm D call. Trimming cost V 1 base and J 5 bases, with 11 bases left between them. Germline-derived CDR1 and CDR2 are SGHRS and YFSETQ. The CDR3 loop spans 14 amino acids. CDR3 loop: CASSLLGSRDTQYF. CDR3 DNA: TGCGCCAGCAGCTTGCTAGGTAGTCGAGATACGCAGTATTTT.

This clonotype was counted many times. V usage is TRBV7-6 and J usage is TRBJ2-7, with D perhaps TRBD1 (6 bases). The germline gives CDR1 SGHVS, CDR2 FNYEAQ. This CDR3 spans 12 amino acids. Deletions cut 5 bases from V and 7 bases from J, with 12 bases between. CDR3 sequence (DNA): TGTGCCAGCAGCCATCGGACAGTTGAGCAGTACTTC. Protein: CASSHRTVEQYF.

The chain is built from TRBV4-2 and TRBJ2-1; TRBD1 matches at 9 bases. The CDR3 contains 15 residues. The ends lost 4 bases at V and 7 bases at J; junction bases unmatched: 8. Germline V gene sequence: CDR1 LGHNA, CDR2 YNFKEQ. The CDR3 nucleotides read TGTGCCAGCAGCCCAGAGGTTGGGACAGGGAATGAGCAGTTCTTC. This gives the protein CASSPEVGTGNEQFF.

V usage is TRBV5-2 and J usage is TRBJ2-2; the D segment call TRBD2 is taken from the table without a DNA check. TRBV5-2 is deemed a pseudogene. The CDR3 extends over 14 amino acids. Here the CDR3 reads CAMGPRMITWELFF. The CDR3 DNA reads TGTGCCATGGGCCCCAGAATGATCACCTGGGAGCTGTTTTTT.

To note about this clonotype: It may be a read error: a sequence one base away is much more abundant. V is TRBV4-1 and J is TRBJ2-7, with no clear D. Germline V gene lookup returns CDR1 MGHRA and CDR2 YSYEKL. Trimming removed 4 bases from V and 1 base from J, with 11 bases in between. The CDR3 is 14 residues long. The CDR3: CASSLSDSSYEQYF. In DNA form, the CDR3 reads TGCGCCAGCAGCCTAAGTGACTCGTCCTACGAGCAGTACTTC.

This clonotype was seen ten or more times. The chain combines TRBV4-1 with TRBJ2-1; the match to TRBD1 covers 7 bases. Germline V gene sequence: CDR1 MGHRA, CDR2 YSYEKL. CDR3 length equals 12 residues. V was clipped by 3 bases and J by 10 bases; unmatched bases: 3. The CDR3 is CASSHQQGEQFF. In DNA form, the CDR3 reads TGCGCCAGCAGCCATCAACAGGGGGAGCAGTTCTTC.

The table lists this clonotype with many counts. The chain recombines TRBV9 with TRBJ2-6; D is unresolved. V lost 0 bases and J 0 bases, leaving 10 bases between the germline ends. The germline CDR1 and CDR2 sequences are SGDLS and YYNGEE. This CDR3 contains 17 residues. The CDR3 DNA reads as TGTGCCAGCAGCGTAGGCCCCCCTCTCTCTGGGGCCAACGTCCTGACTTTC. It codes for CASSVGPPLSGANVLTF.

Concerning this clonotype: One end of the junction fails to match germline, which may point to a read error. The J gene is TRBJ1-3, the V gene TRBV5-6; the D gene is possibly TRBD1 (5 bases). The CDR3 sequence is 15 residues long. Germline V gene lookup returns CDR1 SGHDT and CDR2 YYEEEE. The CDR3 sequence is CASRVQGRSGNTIYF. DNA of the CDR3: TGTGCAAGCAGGGTTCAGGGACGCTCTGGAAACACCATATATTTT.

The sample holds many counts of this clonotype. The V and J genes are TRBV5-4 and TRBJ2-5; 13 bases match TRBD2. The CDR3 consists of 17 residues. CDR1 is SGHNT and CDR2 is YYREEE in the germline V gene (reference sequence). V lost 4 bases to trimming and J lost 5 bases; unmatched junction nucleotides: 11. The CDR3, as DNA: TGTGCCAGCAGCCCCTGGACTAGCGGGGGTATGGGGGAGACCCAGTACTTC. The encoded protein is CASSPWTSGGMGETQYF. The full variable domain, rest sourced from reference TRBV5-4 and TRBJ2-5, is ETGVTQSPTHLIKTRGQQVTLRCSSQSGHNTVSWYQQALGQGPQFIFQYYREEENGRGNFPPRFSGLQFPNYSSELNVNALELDDSALYLCASSPWTSGGMGETQYFGPGTRLLVL.

This clonotype was seen repeatedly, ten times or more. The V call is TRBV12-3 or TRBV12-4, the J call TRBJ2-3; 10 bases are a match to TRBD1. The CDR3 runs to 14 residues. After removal of 5 bases from V and 6 bases from J, the junction contained 5 bases not matched to a gene. CDR3 residues: CASSPGQGTDTQYF. Here the CDR3 DNA reads TGTGCCAGCAGTCCGGGACAGGGGACGGATACGCAGTATTTT.

The V gene is TRBV6-2 or TRBV6-3, the J gene TRBJ2-5, with no clear D. This CDR3 is 15 amino acids long. Trimming cost V 5 bases and J 0 bases, with 13 bases left between them. Germline-derived CDR1 and CDR2 are MNHEY and SVGEGT. CDR3 in amino acids: CASSGSIRNQETQYF. CDR3 bases: TGTGCCAGCAGTGGGTCGATACGGAACCAAGAGACCCAGTACTTC.

V is TRBV5-1 and J is TRBJ2-5; 7 bases fit TRBD1. After removal of 0 bases from V and 5 bases from J, the junction contained 7 bases not matched to a gene. This CDR3 spans 15 amino acids. Germline assignment: CDR1 SGHRS and CDR2 YFSETQ. This CDR3 is CASSLGQGLGETQYF. The CDR3 nucleotides read TGCGCCAGCAGCTTGGGACAGGGATTGGGGGAGACCCAGTACTTC. Full variable domain (rest looked up from reference TRBV5-1 and TRBJ2-5): KAGVTQTPRYLIKTRGQQVTLSCSPISGHRSVSWYQQTPGQGLQFLFEYFSETQRNKGNFPGRFSGRQFSNSRSEMNVSTLELGDSALYLCASSLGQGLGETQYFGPGTRLLVL.

This clonotype was observed at least ten times. The rearrangement uses TRBV4-3 and TRBJ1-5; 7 bases agree with TRBD1. The CDR3 contains 15 residues. V dropped 1 base and J dropped 6; count of bases not matched to a gene: 6. CDR1 is LGHNA, CDR2 YSLEER, per germline. Here the CDR3 reads CASSQGQGNSQPQHF. Written as DNA, the CDR3 is TGCGCCAGCAGCCAAGGACAGGGTAATAGTCAGCCCCAGCATTTT.

This clonotype was seen many times. V is TRBV6-2 or TRBV6-3 and J is TRBJ1-1; D perhaps matches TRBD1 (6 bases). The ends were cut back, 6 bases at V and 5 bases at J, with 13 bases in the middle. The CDR3 runs to 13 residues. Per the germline V gene, CDR1 is MNHEY and CDR2 is SVGEGT. CDR3 DNA: TGTGCCAGCAGGCTCAGGGGAGGAACTGAAGCTTTCTTT. This sequence encodes CASRLRGGTEAFF.

This clonotype was counted once. A much larger clone is a single base away; this may be a read error. The rearrangement links TRBV4-1 to TRBJ1-5; D remains ambiguous. The CDR3 contains 15 residues. The germline V gene encodes CDR1 MGHRA and CDR2 YSYEKL. The CDR3 nucleotides read TGCGCCAGCAGCCAAGATCTTGGGAGCAAGCAGCCCCAGCATTTT. Its protein product is CASSQDLGSKQPQHF.

This clonotype was detected ten times or more. The chain links TRBV4-1 to TRBJ1-4; D gene ambiguous. The CDR3 is 17 residues long. The ends were cut back, 2 bases at V and 0 bases at J, with 13 bases in the middle. In germline, CDR1 is MGHRA, CDR2 YSYEKL. CDR3 DNA sequence: TGCGCCAGCAGCCAAATACCGACGAGTGCAACTAATGAAAAACTGTTTTTT. This encodes CASSQIPTSATNEKLFF.

This clonotype occurred many times. The J gene is TRBJ1-2, the V gene TRBV7-9; no firm D call. V lost 1 base and J 0 bases, leaving 9 bases between the germline ends. The CDR3 is made up of 15 amino acids. Germline CDR1 SEHNR, CDR2 FQNEAQ (reference sequence). The CDR3 sequence is CASSLVALANYGYTF. The CDR3 nucleotides are TGTGCCAGCAGCTTAGTGGCTCTCGCTAACTATGGCTACACCTTC.

This clonotype was observed a few times. The chain combines TRBV18 with TRBJ2-1; a weak D match, TRBD2 (5 bases). Trimming left V 2 bases short and J 9 bases short, with 11 bases between. Germline values: CDR1 KGHSH, CDR2 LQKENI. There are 13 residues in the CDR3. The CDR3 region has the DNA TGTGCCAGCTCACCAGCGAGGGCAGGTGAGCAGTTCTTC. This encodes CASSPARAGEQFF.

This clonotype was seen more than once but under ten times. This chain uses TRBV7-9 with TRBJ1-2; TRBD1 might be the D (5 bases). CDR3 length equals 14 residues. Germline V gene data show CDR1 as SEHNR and CDR2 as FQNEAQ (reference sequence). Trimming pared 5 bases from V and 5 bases from J, leaving 15 bases between. CDR3 DNA sequence: TGTGCCAGCAGCCGAGGCGAGACAGCATATGGCTACACCTTC. Translating gives CASSRGETAYGYTF. The complete variable domain, with remaining parts taken from reference TRBV7-9 and TRBJ1-2, reads DTGVSQNPRHKITKRGQNVTFRCDPISEHNRLYWYRQTLGQGPEFLTYFQNEAQLEKSRLLSDRFSAERPKGSFSTLEIQRTEQGDSAMYLCASSRGETAYGYTFGSGTRLTVV.

This clonotype was observed a few times. The V gene is TRBV6-2 or TRBV6-3, the J gene TRBJ1-5; D remains unclear. Trimming removed 8 bases at V and 3 bases at J, with 14 bases between. The CDR3 extends over 14 amino acids. From germline, CDR1 is MNHEY and CDR2 SVGEGT. Written as DNA, the CDR3 is TGTGCCAGCCGAAACAACGGCTACAATCAGCCCCAGCATTTT. Translated: CASRNNGYNQPQHF.

This clonotype was found many times. The gene calls are TRBV3-1 and TRBJ1-5; D not resolved. The CDR3 runs to 13 residues. Germline CDR1 reads LGHDT; CDR2 reads YNNKEL (reference sequence). Deletions cut 1 base from V and 4 bases from J, with 5 bases between. CDR3 sequence: CASSQARNQPQHF. The CDR3 nucleotides read TGTGCCAGCAGCCAAGCCAGAAATCAGCCCCAGCATTTT.

This clonotype turned up a few times. The gene calls are TRBV20-1 and TRBJ2-7; 7 bases fit TRBD2. The CDR3 loop spans 16 amino acids. Looked up from germline, CDR1 is DFQATT and CDR2 is SNEGSKA (reference sequence). Trimming removed 3 bases from V and 0 bases from J; junction bases left unmatched: 11. In DNA form, the CDR3 reads TGCAGTGCTAGGGAGTTCGGCGGGGGTGTCTCCTACGAGCAGTACGTC. Its protein is CSAREFGGGVSYEQYV.

At least ten counts were recorded for this clonotype. This chain links TRBV7-2 with TRBJ2-5, with D maybe TRBD1 (6 bases). V lost 3 bases and J lost 3, with 11 bases in between. The CDR3 is 14 amino acids. Germline CDR1 and CDR2: SGHTA and FQGNSA. CDR3 nucleotides: TGTGCCAGCAGCTTCCGGGACACCGAAGAGACCCAGTACTTC. Its protein is CASSFRDTEETQYF.